In its sample, the clone carrying this T cell receptor beta chain was seen once. This sample was taken from a study of CD8+CD57+ T cells in acquired aplastic anemia. This CDR3 spans 15 amino acids. With 4 bases removed from V and 0 bases from J, the gap between germline ends came to 8 bases. CDR1 and CDR2 (germline): SGHKS, YYEKEE (reference sequence). TCR beta VDJ and CDR3 profiling used genomic DNA as template. A single record per CDR3 protein comes from TCRdb applying MiXCR to the reads. The sample has 90,000 to 130,000 distinct CDR3 sequences; 51% are singletons. Sequenced: sorted CD4+, CD8+, or CD8+CD57+ T cells (not recorded which) from PBMCs. This sequence originates from a human donor in good health, serving as a control. This chain uses TRBV5-5 with TRBJ1-6; no reliable D call. In DNA form, the CDR3 reads TGTGCCAGCAGCCGGACGAGCTCCTATAATTCACCCCTCCACTTT. Amino acid sequence: CASSRTSSYNSPLHF.